What follows are 29 T cell receptor beta chains derived from one specimen sequenced in a study of shared clonotypes between healthy human individuals. Measured with immunoSEQ multiplex PCR; TCRdb has only the in-frame clones, and not every one. The sample includes hundreds of thousands of clones, about 74% of them seen just once. Sequenced input: memory CD4+ T cells sorted from blood. Specified subset: CD45RA-negative fraction. The origin of the receptors is a woman aged 25-40 years in good health.

This clone came up a few times. V usage is TRBV7-2 and J usage is TRBJ1-5; the D is unclear. Germline CDR1 is SGHTA and CDR2 is FQGNSA. Trimming stripped 5 bases from V and 10 bases from J, with 15 bases between. This CDR3 contains 13 residues. CDR3 protein: CASSQDPGGPQHF. DNA of the CDR3: TGTGCCAGCAGCCAAGATCCCGGCGGTCCCCAGCATTTT. Full variable domain (outside the CDR3, taken from reference TRBV7-2 and TRBJ1-5): GAGVSQSPSNKVTEKGKDVELRCDPISGHTALYWYRQSLGQGLEFLIYFQGNSAPDKSGLPSDRFSAERTGGSVSTLTIQRTQQEDSAVYLCASSQDPGGPQHFGDGTRLSIL.

This clone showed up just once. Other nucleotide sequences in the sample specify the same CDR3. V usage is TRBV11-2 and J usage is TRBJ1-1; a possible D gene is TRBD1 (5 bases). Deletions cut 1 base from V and 5 bases from J, with 11 bases between. Germline V CDR1 and CDR2: SGHAT, FQNNGV. This CDR3 is 14 amino acids long. In nucleotides, the CDR3 is TGTGCCAGCAGCTTAGCCAGGGTGTCGACTGAAGCTTTCTTT. This encodes CASSLARVSTEAFF.

The chain employs TRBV27 and TRBJ2-5; tentatively, D is TRBD1 (7 bases). CDR1 and CDR2 (germline): MNHEY, SMNVEV (reference sequence). V lost 5 bases, J lost 5 bases, and 15 bases lay in between. The CDR3 loop spans 14 amino acids. CDR3 region: CASSTGDGGETQYF. The CDR3 coding sequence is TGTGCCAGCAGTACAGGGGATGGAGGGGAGACCCAGTACTTC.

The chain couples TRBV10-1 to TRBJ2-7; TRBD1 matches 8 bases. V was pared by 5 bases and J by 3 bases, with 3 bases of the junction left unmatched. CDR3 length: 13 residues. Germline V gives CDR1 WNHNN, CDR2 SYGVQD (reference sequence). As DNA, the CDR3 is TGCGCCAGCAGTCTAGGACAGGGCTACGAGCAGTACTTC. This encodes CASSLGQGYEQYF.

The chain carries TRBV28 and TRBJ1-4; the D is unclear. The CDR3 is made up of 17 amino acids. The germline CDR1 and CDR2 sequences are MDHEN and SYDVKM. Trimming removed 1 base from V and 7 bases from J, with 19 bases in between. This CDR3 reads CASSLSVVGTLSEKLFF. CDR3 bases: TGTGCCAGCAGTTTATCTGTCGTGGGTACCCTTTCTGAAAAACTGTTTTTT. Supplemented by reference TRBV28 and TRBJ1-4, the full variable domain reads DVKVTQSSRYLVKRTGEKVFLECVQDMDHENMFWYRQDPGLGLRLIYFSYDVKMKEKGDIPEGYSVSREKKERFSLILESASTNQTSMYLCASSLSVVGTLSEKLFFGSGTQLSVL.

The J gene is TRBJ1-6, the V gene TRBV6-5, with D possibly TRBD1 on 5 matching bases. CDR1 is MNHEY, CDR2 SVGAGI, per germline. V shed 0 bases and J shed 10 bases, with 13 bases lying between them. The CDR3 extends over 15 amino acids. CDR3 protein: CASSYSTRVESPLHF. CDR3 DNA: TGTGCCAGCAGTTACTCGACCAGGGTAGAGTCACCCCTCCACTTT.

This chain joins TRBV30 and TRBJ1-1; D not resolved. Trimming removed 0 bases from V and 3 bases from J, with 8 bases in between. CDR3 length: 13 amino acids. Germline V gene data show CDR1 as GTSNPN and CDR2 as SVGIG (reference sequence). In DNA, the CDR3 is TGTGCCTGGAGTGTAAAGGGAGACACTGAAGCTTTCTTT. Translated, it gives CAWSVKGDTEAFF.

V is TRBV18 and J is TRBJ1-2; 12 nucleotides agree with TRBD1. Trimming removed 3 bases from V and 6 bases from J; junction bases left unmatched: 5. Germline V gives CDR1 KGHSH, CDR2 LQKENI. The CDR3 is made up of 15 amino acids. CDR3 in DNA: TGTGCCAGCTCACCCCGGGACAGGGGGCAGGATGGCTACACCTTC. Translating it yields CASSPRDRGQDGYTF.

The rearrangement uses TRBV30 and TRBJ1-3; no clear D. Germline V gene data show CDR1 as GTSNPN and CDR2 as SVGIG (reference sequence). This CDR3 has 13 amino acids. Trimming removed 3 bases at V and 3 bases at J, with 9 bases between. CDR3: CAWSGSDGNTIYF. Here the CDR3 DNA reads TGTGCCTGGAGCGGGTCGGATGGAAACACCATATATTTT.

This clone was detected only once. The chain has TRBV7-2 and TRBJ2-7; weak D call: TRBD2 (6 bases). This CDR3 has 15 residues. Trimming stripped 5 bases from V and 5 bases from J, with 19 bases between. CDR1 and CDR2 from the germline V gene are SGHTA and FQGNSA. For the CDR3, the DNA is TGTGCCAGCAGCCCCCCCAGAGGCCGCGGGGACGAGCAGTACTTC. It codes for CASSPPRGRGDEQYF.

This clone came up a few times. Additional DNA sequences in this sample encode the identical CDR3. The V and J genes are TRBV5-1 and TRBJ2-7; D remains ambiguous. V lost 0 bases to trimming and J lost 4 bases, with 5 bases between them. The CDR3 spans 12 residues. Germline V gives CDR1 SGHRS, CDR2 YFSETQ. CDR3 amino acids: CASSLEGYEQYF. In DNA, the CDR3 is TGCGCCAGCAGCTTGGAAGGGTACGAGCAGTACTTC.

This chain connects TRBV27 to TRBJ1-4; D is perhaps TRBD1 (5 bases). The CDR3 is 14 amino acids. Germline lookup yields CDR1 MNHEY and CDR2 SMNVEV (reference sequence). Trimming stripped 3 bases from V and 4 bases from J, with 9 bases between. CDR3 protein: CASSFGGFNEKLFF. CDR3 coding DNA: TGTGCCAGCAGTTTCGGGGGATTTAATGAAAAACTGTTTTTT.

The chain recombines TRBV28 with TRBJ2-2; 15 bases match TRBD2. V trimming: 6 bases; J trimming: 8 bases; junction bases outside the gene matches: 4. The CDR3 length is 15 residues. CDR1 MDHEN and CDR2 SYDVKM come from the germline V gene. The CDR3 coding sequence is TGTGCCAGCAGCTCGGGACTAGCGGGAGGTGGGGAGCTGTTTTTT. Residues: CASSSGLAGGGELFF.

This chain connects TRBV4-2 to TRBJ2-7, with TRBD1 matching 10 bases. Per germline, CDR1 LGHNA and CDR2 YNFKEQ. With V trimmed by 3 bases and J by 5 bases, 7 bases remained unmatched. The CDR3 consists of 15 residues. As DNA, the CDR3 is TGTGCCAGCAGCCAGAGACAGGGGGCGCAGGACGAGCAGTACTTC. It specifies CASSQRQGAQDEQYF.

The V call is TRBV30, the J call TRBJ1-2; 12 bases fit TRBD1. The trim removed 8 bases at V and 2 bases at J, leaving 6 bases unmatched. Germline values: CDR1 GTSNPN, CDR2 SVGIG (reference sequence). CDR3 length equals 14 residues. The CDR3 spells CARGQGAVNYGYTF. CDR3 sequence (DNA): TGTGCCAGGGGACAGGGGGCAGTCAACTATGGCTACACCTTC. The variable domain in full, with the rest retrieved from reference TRBV30 and TRBJ1-2, is SQTIHQWPATLVQPVGSPLSLECTVEGTSNPNLYWYRQAAGRGLQLLFYSVGIGQISSEVPQNLSASRPQDRQFILSSKKLLLSDSGFYLCARGQGAVNYGYTFGSGTRLTVV.

This clone was detected only a few times. V usage is TRBV4-1 and J usage is TRBJ2-3, with TRBD2 matching over 8 bases. Trimming removed 3 bases from V and 4 bases from J; junction bases left unmatched: 15. Germline assignment: CDR1 MGHRA and CDR2 YSYEKL. The CDR3 contains 18 residues. DNA for the CDR3: TGCGCCAGCAGCCAGTTAGACATGGGACTAGGGTTGTCAGATACGCAGTATTTT. Its translation: CASSQLDMGLGLSDTQYF.

The J gene is TRBJ1-5, the V gene TRBV4-1; D may be TRBD1 (5 bases). Germline V gives CDR1 MGHRA, CDR2 YSYEKL. CDR3 length: 17 amino acids. Trimming stripped 0 bases from V and 10 bases from J, with 22 bases between. CDR3 region: CASSQDGPPSSGHPQHF. For the CDR3, the DNA is TGCGCCAGCAGCCAAGATGGCCCCCCCTCATCGGGGCACCCCCAGCATTTT.

The genes are TRBV19 and TRBJ2-3, with 15 bases that match TRBD2. Per germline, CDR1 LNHDA and CDR2 SQIVND (reference sequence). Losses at the gene ends were 5 bases for V and 3 bases for J; bases not matched to a gene: 9. The CDR3 runs 18 residues. The CDR3 here is CASSRFGLAGGPTDTQYF. In nucleotides, the CDR3 is TGTGCCAGTAGTCGATTCGGACTAGCGGGAGGGCCAACAGATACGCAGTATTTT.

In its sample, this clone was seen once. This chain connects TRBV2 to TRBJ1-1; D not certain. V shed 7 bases and J shed 0 bases, with 9 bases lying between them. Looked up from germline, CDR1 is SNHLY and CDR2 is FYNNEI. This CDR3 comprises 13 residues. The CDR3 coding sequence is TGTGCCAGCACCCTACACGTGAACACTGAAGCTTTCTTT. This sequence encodes CASTLHVNTEAFF.

The chain recombines TRBV5-1 with TRBJ2-7; TRBD2 matches 11 bases. The CDR3 consists of 15 residues. The V segment lost 0 bases and the J segment 3 bases; nucleotides outside the gene matches: 2. Germline assignment: CDR1 SGHRS and CDR2 YFSETQ. As DNA, the CDR3 is TGCGCCAGCAGCTTGGAACTAGCGGGAGTCTACGAGCAGTACTTC. It yields the protein CASSLELAGVYEQYF.

This clone was detected a few times. Other DNA sequences in the same sample also yield this CDR3. The J gene is TRBJ2-1, the V gene TRBV5-1, with 7 nucleotides matching TRBD2. The CDR3 contains 15 residues. V gave up 4 bases and J gave up 4 bases; unmatched junction bases: 8. The germline V gene encodes CDR1 SGHRS and CDR2 YFSETQ. CDR3 coding DNA: TGCGCCAGCAGCAAAGCTAGCGGTAGTTACAATGAGCAGTTCTTC. The encoded protein is CASSKASGSYNEQFF.

Of note for this clone: The sample has other DNA sequences that encode this CDR3 too. The chain carries TRBV7-3 and TRBJ2-1; the match to TRBD2 covers 8 bases. The V gene's germline CDR1 is SGHTA and CDR2 FQGTGA. The junction had 3 bases not matched to a gene; V was cut back by 3 bases and J by 2 bases. The CDR3 spans 15 residues. This CDR3 reads CASSLSGLAYNEQFF. CDR3 DNA: TGTGCCAGCAGCTTGTCGGGACTAGCCTACAATGAGCAGTTCTTC.

The chain has TRBV6-1 and TRBJ1-5, with D hard to call. Trimming left V 3 bases short and J 1 base short, with 10 bases between. From germline, CDR1 is MNHNS and CDR2 SASEGT. This CDR3 region has 15 residues. This CDR3 is CASSDSPTSNQPQHF. The CDR3 DNA is TGTGCCAGCAGTGACAGCCCCACAAGCAATCAGCCCCAGCATTTT.

The chain joins TRBV4-2 to TRBJ1-1; D perhaps matches TRBD1 (5 bases). The V gene's germline CDR1 is LGHNA and CDR2 YNFKEQ. The CDR3 runs 14 residues. Trimming removed 1 base from V and 1 base from J, with 7 bases in between. The CDR3 loop is CASSQVGGNTEAFF. In nucleotides, the CDR3 is TGTGCCAGCAGCCAAGTGGGGGGGAACACTGAAGCTTTCTTT.

This chain links TRBV7-2 with TRBJ2-5; 8 nucleotides agree with TRBD2. CDR3 size: 18 residues. CDR1 and CDR2 from the germline V gene are SGHTA and FQGNSA. V dropped 4 bases and J dropped 4; count of bases not matched to a gene: 17. The CDR3 DNA reads as TGTGCCAGCAGCTCTCACATGAGGGGCGGGAGGAAGCTAGAGACCCAGTACTTC. Encoded protein: CASSSHMRGGRKLETQYF.

This chain links TRBV4-2 with TRBJ1-2; D is unresolved. This CDR3 is 16 amino acids long. The germline gives CDR1 LGHNA, CDR2 YNFKEQ. Trimming stripped 0 bases from V and 3 bases from J, with 14 bases between. CDR3 sequence (DNA): TGTGCCAGCAGCCAAGATGGGGATAGTCAACACTATGGCTACACCTTC. Its protein product is CASSQDGDSQHYGYTF.

CDR3 bases: TGTGCCAGCAGTCCCAGACAGGGACAGCCCCAGCATTTT. It translates to CASSPRQGQPQHF. The genes are TRBV28 and TRBJ1-5, with 7 bases that match TRBD1. The CDR3 is made up of 13 amino acids. Germline lookup yields CDR1 MDHEN and CDR2 SYDVKM. V shed 5 bases, J shed 7 bases, and the junction held 5 bases outside the gene matches.

The V and J genes are TRBV7-9 and TRBJ2-6, with 7 bases lining up with TRBD1. Germline loops: CDR1 SEHNR, CDR2 FQNEAQ (reference sequence). Trimming took 6 bases from V and 2 from J; bases not matched to a gene: 4. The CDR3 has 15 residues. CDR3 DNA: TGTGCCAGCAGTCTCGGGACAGCTGGGGCCAACGTCCTGACTTTC. It is translated as CASSLGTAGANVLTF.

The chain is built from TRBV28 and TRBJ2-7, with 7 bases fitting TRBD2. Trimming cost V 5 bases and J 1 base; bases outside gene matches: 14. CDR1 is MDHEN and CDR2 is SYDVKM in the germline V gene. The CDR3 is 17 residues long. CDR3 residues: CASSPLGLDGGSYEQYF. The CDR3, as DNA: TGTGCCAGCAGTCCCCTAGGACTAGACGGGGGGTCCTACGAGCAGTACTTC. The variable domain in full, with the rest retrieved from reference TRBV28 and TRBJ2-7, is DVKVTQSSRYLVKRTGEKVFLECVQDMDHENMFWYRQDPGLGLRLIYFSYDVKMKEKGDIPEGYSVSREKKERFSLILESASTNQTSMYLCASSPLGLDGGSYEQYFGPGTRLTVT.